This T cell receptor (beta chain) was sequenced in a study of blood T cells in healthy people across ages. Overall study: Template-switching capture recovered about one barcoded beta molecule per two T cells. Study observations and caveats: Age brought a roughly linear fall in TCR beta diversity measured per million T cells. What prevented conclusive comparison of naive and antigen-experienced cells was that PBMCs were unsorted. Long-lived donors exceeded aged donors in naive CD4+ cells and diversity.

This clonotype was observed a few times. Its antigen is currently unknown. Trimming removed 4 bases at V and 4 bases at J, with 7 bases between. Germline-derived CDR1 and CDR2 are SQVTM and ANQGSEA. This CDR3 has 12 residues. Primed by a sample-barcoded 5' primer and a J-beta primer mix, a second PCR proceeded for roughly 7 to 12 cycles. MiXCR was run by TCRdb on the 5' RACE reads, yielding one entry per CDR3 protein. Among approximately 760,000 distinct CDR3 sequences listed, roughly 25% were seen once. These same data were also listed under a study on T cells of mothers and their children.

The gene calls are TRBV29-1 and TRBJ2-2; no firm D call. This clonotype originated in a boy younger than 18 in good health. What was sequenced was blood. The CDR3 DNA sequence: TGCAGCGTTGTCGATAGCACCGGGGAGCTGTTTTTT. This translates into CSVVDSTGELFF.